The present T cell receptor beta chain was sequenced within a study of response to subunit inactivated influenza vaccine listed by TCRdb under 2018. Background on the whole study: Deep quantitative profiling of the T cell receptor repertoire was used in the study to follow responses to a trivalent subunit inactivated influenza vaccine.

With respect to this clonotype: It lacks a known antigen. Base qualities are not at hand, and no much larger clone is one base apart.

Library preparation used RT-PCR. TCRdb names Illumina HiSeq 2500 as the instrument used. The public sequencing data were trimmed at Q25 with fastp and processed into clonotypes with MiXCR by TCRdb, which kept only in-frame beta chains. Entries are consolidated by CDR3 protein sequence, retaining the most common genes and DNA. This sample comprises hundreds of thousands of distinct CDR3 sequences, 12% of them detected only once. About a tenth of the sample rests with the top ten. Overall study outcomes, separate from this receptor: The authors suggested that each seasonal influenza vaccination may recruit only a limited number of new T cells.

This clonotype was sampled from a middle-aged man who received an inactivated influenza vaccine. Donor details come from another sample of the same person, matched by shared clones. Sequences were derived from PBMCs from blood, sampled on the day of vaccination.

The DNA sequence is given as TGTGCCAGCAGTCTGACAGGGGCTAACGAGCAGTACTTC. The encoded protein is CASSLTGANEQYF. The V and J segments used are TRBV6-2 or TRBV6-3 and TRBJ2-7; 8 central bases correspond to TRBD1. Per the germline V gene, MNHEY is the CDR1 and SVGEGT is the CDR2. After removal of 5 bases from V and 5 bases from J, the junction retains 5 bases not matched to a gene. Counted from cysteine to phenylalanine, this CDR3 has 13 amino acids. The only DNA kept is the CDR3, 39 bases in frame from the first base.